Below, 30 T cell receptor beta chains from the same sample are listed, as sequenced in a study of cytomegalovirus exposure and HLA in healthy donors. PCR primers comprised 60 Vbeta and 13 Jbeta primers. TCRdb's copy holds only in-frame clones and misses some; the assay was immunoSEQ multiplex PCR. The sample records around 150,000 clones, around 72% being singletons. The sequenced material came from PBMCs. These receptors were collected from a man aged 40-55 years in good health and CMV-seropositive.

The J gene is TRBJ1-1, the V gene TRBV7-9; the D is unclear. Germline-derived CDR1 and CDR2 are SEHNR and FQNEAQ (reference sequence). The CDR3 has 14 amino acids. The ends were cut back, 5 bases at V and 1 base at J, with 11 bases in the middle. CDR3 protein: CASSPERTNTEAFF. Written as DNA, the CDR3 is TGTGCCAGCAGCCCCGAGAGAACGAACACTGAAGCTTTCTTT.

The chain is built from TRBV5-6 and TRBJ2-5, with 8 bases lining up with TRBD1. The end of the DNA aligns better with TRBJ2-7, so the J call may be wrong. This CDR3 comprises 14 residues. The germline V gene encodes CDR1 SGHDT and CDR2 YYEEEE. In nucleotides, the CDR3 is TGTGCCAGCAGCCTAGGACAGGGCTGGGGCGAGCAGTACTTC. It is translated as CASSLGQGWGEQYF.

The chain has TRBV28 and TRBJ1-2, with a weak D call TRBD1 (6 bases). The CDR3 has 15 amino acids. Germline CDR1 and CDR2: MDHEN and SYDVKM. Deletions cut 7 bases from V and 2 bases from J, with 17 bases between. The CDR3 here is CASTRNVGANYGYTF. The CDR3, as DNA: TGTGCCAGCACCCGGAACGTGGGGGCAAACTATGGCTACACCTTC.

This clone has a handful of counts. The chain employs TRBV11-2 and TRBJ1-1; D perhaps matches TRBD1 (5 bases). V was clipped by 6 bases and J by 5 bases, with 7 bases between them. CDR3 length equals 11 residues. CDR1 SGHAT and CDR2 FQNNGV come from the germline V gene. In DNA, the CDR3 is TGTGCCAGCAGACGGGGGACTGAAGCTTTCTTT. It encodes CASRRGTEAFF. The variable domain in full, completed from reference TRBV11-2 and TRBJ1-1, reads EAGVAQSPRYKIIEKRQSVAFWCNPISGHATLYWYQQILGQGPKLLIQFQNNGVVDDSQLPKDRFSAERLKGVDSTLKIQPAKLEDSAVYLCASRRGTEAFFGQGTRLTVV.

This chain joins TRBV11-3 and TRBJ2-5; 8 nucleotides match TRBD1. V lost 5 bases to trimming and J lost 5 bases; unmatched junction nucleotides: 1. Germline V gene sequence: CDR1 SGHNT, CDR2 YENEEA. The CDR3 covers 12 residues. DNA of the CDR3: TGTGCCAGCAGCCGGACAGGGGAGACCCAGTACTTC. It translates to CASSRTGETQYF. The complete variable domain, with remaining parts taken from reference TRBV11-3 and TRBJ2-5, reads EAGVVQSPRYKIIEKKQPVAFWCNPISGHNTLYWYLQNLGQGPELLIRYENEEAVDDSQLPKDRFSAERLKGVDSTLKIQPAELGDSAVYLCASSRTGETQYFGPGTRLLVL.

This clone was recorded only once. The chain carries TRBV9 and TRBJ2-1; TRBD1 aligns across 7 bases. The length of the CDR3 is 15 residues. The germline CDR1 and CDR2 sequences are SGDLS and YYNGEE. V gave up 4 bases and J gave up 4 bases; unmatched junction bases: 8. CDR3 sequence reads: CASSLRQGPYNEQFF. The CDR3 coding sequence is TGTGCCAGCAGCTTACGACAGGGCCCTTACAATGAGCAGTTCTTC.

The J gene is TRBJ1-5, the V gene TRBV7-2, with D possibly TRBD1 on 5 matching bases. V was cut by 2 bases and J by 5 bases, with 10 bases left in between. In germline, CDR1 is SGHTA, CDR2 FQGNSA. The length of the CDR3 is 14 residues. CDR3 sequence (DNA): TGTGCCAGCAGCTTACAGGGAACGTATCAGCCCCAGCATTTT. Translating it yields CASSLQGTYQPQHF.

The V gene is TRBV9, the J gene TRBJ2-5; tentative D call: TRBD1 (6 bases). The J call may be incorrect, as the DNA end agrees better with TRBJ2-7. Germline V lookup: CDR1 SGDLS, CDR2 YYNGEE. The CDR3 has 14 residues. The CDR3 spells CASSTRTDTYEQYF. CDR3 nucleotides: TGTGCCAGCAGCACACGGACAGATACCTACGAGCAGTACTTC.

The chain couples TRBV27 to TRBJ2-1; a possible D gene is TRBD1 (5 bases). The V gene lost 5 bases and the J gene lost 2 bases, with 10 bases spanning the gap. The CDR3 has 14 amino acids. CDR1 and CDR2 from the germline V gene are MNHEY and SMNVEV (reference sequence). CDR3 protein: CASSRLGPYNEQFF. For the CDR3, the DNA is TGTGCCAGCAGTCGTCTGGGGCCCTACAATGAGCAGTTCTTC.

The chain links TRBV19 to TRBJ1-1; D unresolved. CDR1 and CDR2 from the germline V gene are LNHDA and SQIVND (reference sequence). The V end lost 5 bases, the J end lost 0 bases, and 4 bases lay between the germline ends. The CDR3 consists of 12 residues. CDR3 DNA sequence: TGTGCCAGTAGTCACATGAACACTGAAGCTTTCTTT. This sequence encodes CASSHMNTEAFF.

This chain joins TRBV6-6 and TRBJ2-3, with 10 bases identical to TRBD1. V shed 2 bases and J 5 bases; nucleotides not matched to a gene: 4. The CDR3 runs to 15 residues. The V gene's germline CDR1 is MNHNY and CDR2 SVGAGI (reference sequence). Here the CDR3 DNA reads TGTGCCAGCAGTTACGACGGGACAGGGGTAGATACGCAGTATTTT. Translation: CASSYDGTGVDTQYF.

This clone was found a few times. The chain couples TRBV7-2 to TRBJ2-2, with a weak D call TRBD1 (6 bases). V was clipped by 10 bases and J by 2 bases, with 23 bases between them. CDR1 is SGHTA, CDR2 FQGNSA, per germline. This CDR3 is 17 amino acids long. The CDR3 coding sequence is TGTGCCACCCCAAATCACCATACAGGGACAAACACCGGGGAGCTGTTTTTT. Amino acid sequence: CATPNHHTGTNTGELFF.

The rearrangement uses TRBV18 and TRBJ1-4; D not certain. V gave up 2 bases and J gave up 3 bases, with 10 bases separating them. CDR3 size: 15 residues. Germline loops: CDR1 KGHSH, CDR2 LQKENI. The CDR3 nucleotides read TGTGCCAGCTCACCAGACCCCAGCGCTAATGAAAAACTGTTTTTT. It is translated as CASSPDPSANEKLFF.

Worth noting for this clone: The sample contains more than one DNA sequence encoding this CDR3. The chain recombines TRBV7-2 with TRBJ2-5; TRBD1 aligns across 10 bases. V was clipped by 5 bases and J by 5 bases; unmatched bases: 5. The CDR3 is 14 amino acids. CDR1 is SGHTA, CDR2 FQGNSA, per germline. The CDR3: CASSPDRGRETQYF. In nucleotides, the CDR3 is TGTGCCAGCAGCCCCGACAGGGGGCGGGAGACCCAGTACTTC.

This sequence joins TRBV5-6 and TRBJ1-1; D gene unclear. Germline CDR1 SGHDT, CDR2 YYEEEE. Trimming cost V 3 bases and J 3 bases, with 12 bases left between them. The CDR3 extends over 14 amino acids. The CDR3 nucleotides read TGTGCCAGCAGCTCGGTACTGAGGGACACTGAAGCTTTCTTT. This gives the protein CASSSVLRDTEAFF.

This clone was observed many times. The rearrangement uses TRBV6-5 and TRBJ1-5, with 8 positions matching TRBD1. The CDR3 totals 15 residues. Germline V gene data show CDR1 as MNHEY and CDR2 as SVGAGI. V shed 4 bases and J 2 bases; nucleotides not matched to a gene: 4. CDR3 sequence reads: CASSFQQGGNQPQHF. CDR3 DNA sequence: TGTGCCAGCAGTTTTCAACAGGGGGGCAATCAGCCCCAGCATTTT.

V gene TRBV4-2 combines with J gene TRBJ2-7; D gene ambiguous. CDR3 size: 13 residues. The germline V gene has CDR1 LGHNA and CDR2 YNFKEQ. Trimming took 3 bases from V and 5 from J, leaving 11 bases between them. The CDR3: CASSHYTKNEQYF. The CDR3 coding sequence is TGTGCCAGCAGCCACTATACTAAGAACGAGCAGTACTTC.

This chain uses TRBV7-2 with TRBJ1-3; D may be TRBD1 (5 bases). The CDR3 is 13 residues long. Trimming removed 4 bases from V and 7 bases from J, with 11 bases in between. The germline CDR1 and CDR2 sequences are SGHTA and FQGNSA. CDR3 DNA sequence: TGTGCCAGCAGCTACGTGGGGCTGAACACCATATATTTT. Translated: CASSYVGLNTIYF.

This chain uses TRBV2 with TRBJ1-6, with 9 nucleotides matching TRBD1. The V gene end was trimmed by 10 bases and the J gene end by 9 bases; junction bases not matched to a gene: 7. Germline CDR1 and CDR2: SNHLY and FYNNEI. This CDR3 has 13 amino acids. This CDR3 reads CATEDRGSSPLHF. CDR3 DNA sequence: TGTGCCACCGAAGACAGGGGGAGTTCACCCCTCCACTTT.

The rearrangement links TRBV4-3 to TRBJ2-1, with 8 bases identical to TRBD1. CDR3 length equals 16 residues. V trimming: 0 bases; J trimming: 8 bases; junction bases outside the gene matches: 9. Germline-derived CDR1 and CDR2 are LGHNA and YSLEER. The CDR3 DNA is TGCGCCAGCAGCCAAGAAGGACAGGGAAGTATTGATGAGCAGTTCTTC. This codes for CASSQEGQGSIDEQFF.

This CDR3 is CACWGQAAGELFF. In DNA form, the CDR3 reads TGTGCTTGTTGGGGACAGGCTGCCGGGGAGCTGTTTTTT. V and J are TRBV19 and TRBJ2-2, with TRBD1 identical over 8 bases. CDR3 length: 13 amino acids. Germline assignment: CDR1 LNHDA and CDR2 SQIVND (reference sequence).

This clone was found once. This chain connects TRBV21-1 to TRBJ2-6; TRBD1 reflects the table's D call only, with no check against the DNA. TRBV21-1 is designated a pseudogene. The length of the CDR3 is 16 residues. DNA for the CDR3: TGTGCCAGCAGCGCAGAGACAGGGACTGGGGCCAACGTCCTGACTTTC. This encodes CASSAETGTGANVLTF.

This sequence joins TRBV19 and TRBJ1-5, with 11 bases matching TRBD1. Trimming at V came to 5 bases and at J to 6 bases, leaving 12 bases not matched to a gene. This CDR3 has 17 amino acids. Germline V gene sequence: CDR1 LNHDA, CDR2 SQIVND (reference sequence). For the CDR3, the DNA is TGTGCCAGTAGTCCAACGGACAGGGGGCGAAGGGGTCAGCCCCAGCATTTT. It codes for CASSPTDRGRRGQPQHF.

In its sample, this clone was seen a few times. This rearrangement joins TRBV7-3 to TRBJ2-5, with TRBD1 identical over 8 bases. The end of the DNA is better explained by TRBJ2-7, so the J call may be wrong. The CDR3 covers 16 residues. Germline V CDR1 and CDR2: SGHTA, FQGTGA. Here the CDR3 reads CASGYVTRTGIYEQYF. CDR3 sequence (DNA): TGTGCCAGCGGATATGTTACTCGGACAGGGATCTACGAGCAGTACTTC.

This clone has only a few counts. The CDR3: CSVPGRTEAFF. For the CDR3, the DNA is TGCAGCGTGCCCGGTAGAACTGAAGCTTTCTTT. The V call is TRBV29-1, the J call TRBJ1-1, with D uncertain. This CDR3 is built from 11 residues. From germline, CDR1 is SQVTM and CDR2 ANQGSEA. The V end lost 6 bases, the J end lost 5 bases, and 10 bases lay between the germline ends.

This chain connects TRBV27 to TRBJ2-3, with TRBD1 as a possible D gene (6 bases). V was pared by 6 bases and J by 11 bases, with 9 bases between. CDR1 and CDR2 from the germline V gene are MNHEY and SMNVEV (reference sequence). There are 10 residues in the CDR3. DNA of the CDR3: TGTGCCAGCAGGGACAGTAGGCAGTATTTT. Translation gives CASRDSRQYF.

This chain uses TRBV5-1 with TRBJ1-2, with 9 nucleotides matching TRBD1. Looked up from germline, CDR1 is SGHRS and CDR2 is YFSETQ. This CDR3 spans 14 amino acids. The V segment lost 1 base and the J segment 8 bases; nucleotides outside the gene matches: 6. As DNA, the CDR3 is TGCGCCAGCAGCTTGACAGGGGGCGCGGAGGGCTACACCTTC. Its protein product is CASSLTGGAEGYTF.

The V and J genes are TRBV11-2 and TRBJ1-1; D uncertain. The CDR3 extends over 16 amino acids. Trimming stripped 5 bases from V and 6 bases from J, with 22 bases between. Germline CDR1 and CDR2: SGHAT and FQNNGV. Written as DNA, the CDR3 is TGTGCCAGCAGCGCCCTCGGGTCGGAGAGGGTCGCTGAAGCTTTCTTT. Residues: CASSALGSERVAEAFF.

This chain uses TRBV27 with TRBJ2-2; 9 nucleotides align to TRBD1. CDR1 and CDR2 (germline): MNHEY, SMNVEV (reference sequence). The CDR3 is 15 residues long. V lost 6 bases to trimming and J lost 6 bases; unmatched junction nucleotides: 8. CDR3 protein: CASSRGQGRPGELFF. The DNA of the CDR3 is TGTGCCAGCAGCCGGGGACAGGGACGTCCCGGGGAGCTGTTTTTT.

The chain links TRBV4-3 to TRBJ2-7; D may be TRBD1 (8 bases). V lost 0 bases and J 5 bases, leaving 14 bases between the germline ends. The CDR3 totals 15 residues. Germline CDR1 reads LGHNA; CDR2 reads YSLEER. DNA of the CDR3: TGCGCCAGCAGCCAAGATTACAGGGGGGGGGACGAGCAGTACTTC. This encodes CASSQDYRGGDEQYF.